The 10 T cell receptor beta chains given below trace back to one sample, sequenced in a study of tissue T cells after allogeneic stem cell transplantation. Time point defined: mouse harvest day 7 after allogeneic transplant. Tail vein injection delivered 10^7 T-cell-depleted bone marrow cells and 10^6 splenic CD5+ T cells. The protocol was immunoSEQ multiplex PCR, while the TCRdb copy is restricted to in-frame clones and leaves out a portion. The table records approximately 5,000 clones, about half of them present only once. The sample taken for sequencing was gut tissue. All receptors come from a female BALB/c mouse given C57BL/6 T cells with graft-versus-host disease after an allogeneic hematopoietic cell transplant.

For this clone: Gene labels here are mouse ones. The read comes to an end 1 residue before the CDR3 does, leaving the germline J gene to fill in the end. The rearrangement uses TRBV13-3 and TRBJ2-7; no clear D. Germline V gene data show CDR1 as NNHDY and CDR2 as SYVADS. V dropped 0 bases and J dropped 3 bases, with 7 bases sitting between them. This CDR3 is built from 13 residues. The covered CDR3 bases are TGTGCCAGCAGTGATGGGGCTGGCTATGAACAGTAC. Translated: CASSDGAGYEQY. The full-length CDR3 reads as CASSDGAGYEQYF.

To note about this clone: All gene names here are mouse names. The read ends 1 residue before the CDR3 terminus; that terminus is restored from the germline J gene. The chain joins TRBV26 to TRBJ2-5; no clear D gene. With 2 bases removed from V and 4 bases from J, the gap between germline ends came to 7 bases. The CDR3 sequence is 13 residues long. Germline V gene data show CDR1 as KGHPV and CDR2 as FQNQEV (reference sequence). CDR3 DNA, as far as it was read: TGTGCCAGCAGTCTGGGGCAGGAAGACACCCAGTAC. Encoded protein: CASSLGQEDTQY. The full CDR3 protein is CASSLGQEDTQYF.

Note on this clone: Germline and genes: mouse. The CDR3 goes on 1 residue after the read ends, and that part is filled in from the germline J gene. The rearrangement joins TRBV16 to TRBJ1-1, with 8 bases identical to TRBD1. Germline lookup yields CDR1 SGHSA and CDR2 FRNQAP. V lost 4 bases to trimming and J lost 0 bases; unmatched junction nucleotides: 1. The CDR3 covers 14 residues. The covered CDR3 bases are TGTGCAAGCAGCTCGACAGGGGCAAACACAGAAGTCTTC. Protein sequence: CASSSTGANTEVF. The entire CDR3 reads CASSSTGANTEVFF.

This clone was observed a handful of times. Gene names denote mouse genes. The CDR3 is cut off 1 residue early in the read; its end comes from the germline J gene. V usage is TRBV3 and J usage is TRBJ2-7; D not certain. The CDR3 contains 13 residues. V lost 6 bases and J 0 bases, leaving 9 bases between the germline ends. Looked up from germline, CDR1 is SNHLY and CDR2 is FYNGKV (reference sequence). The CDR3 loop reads CASSQDNSYEQYF. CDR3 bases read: TGTGCCAGCAGTCAAGACAACTCCTATGAACAGTAC.

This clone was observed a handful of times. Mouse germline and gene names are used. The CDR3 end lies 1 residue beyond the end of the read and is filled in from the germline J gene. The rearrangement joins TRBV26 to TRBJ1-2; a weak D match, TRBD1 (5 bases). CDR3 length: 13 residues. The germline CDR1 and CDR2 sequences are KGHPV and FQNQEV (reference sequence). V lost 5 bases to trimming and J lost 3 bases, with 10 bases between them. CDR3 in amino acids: CASSSQDYSDYTF. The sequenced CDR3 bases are TGTGCCAGCAGTTCACAGGACTACTCCGACTACACC.

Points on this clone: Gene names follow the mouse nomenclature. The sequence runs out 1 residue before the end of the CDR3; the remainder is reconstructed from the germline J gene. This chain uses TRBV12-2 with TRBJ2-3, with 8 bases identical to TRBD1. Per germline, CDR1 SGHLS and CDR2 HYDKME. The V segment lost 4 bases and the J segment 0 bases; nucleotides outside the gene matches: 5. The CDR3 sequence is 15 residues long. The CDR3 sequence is CASSLGQVSAETLYF. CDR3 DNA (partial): TGTGCCAGCTCCCTGGGACAGGTTAGTGCAGAAACGCTGTAT.

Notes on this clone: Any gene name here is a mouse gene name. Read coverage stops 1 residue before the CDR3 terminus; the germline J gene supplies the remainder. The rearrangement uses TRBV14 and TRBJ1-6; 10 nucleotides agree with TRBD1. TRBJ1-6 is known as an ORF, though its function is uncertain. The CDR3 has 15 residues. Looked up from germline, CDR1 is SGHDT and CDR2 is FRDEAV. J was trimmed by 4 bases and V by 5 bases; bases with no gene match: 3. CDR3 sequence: CASRGDRGYNSPLYF. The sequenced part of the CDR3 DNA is TGTGCCAGCAGGGGGGACAGGGGATATAATTCGCCCCTCTAC.

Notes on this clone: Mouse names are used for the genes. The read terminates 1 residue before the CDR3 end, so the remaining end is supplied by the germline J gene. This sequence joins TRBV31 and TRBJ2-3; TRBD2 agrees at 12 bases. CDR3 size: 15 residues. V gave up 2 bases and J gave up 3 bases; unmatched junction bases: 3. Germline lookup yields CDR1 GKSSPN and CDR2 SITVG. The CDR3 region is CAWSLTGGAAETLYF. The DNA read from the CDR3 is TGTGCCTGGAGTTTGACTGGGGGGGCGGCAGAAACGCTGTAT.

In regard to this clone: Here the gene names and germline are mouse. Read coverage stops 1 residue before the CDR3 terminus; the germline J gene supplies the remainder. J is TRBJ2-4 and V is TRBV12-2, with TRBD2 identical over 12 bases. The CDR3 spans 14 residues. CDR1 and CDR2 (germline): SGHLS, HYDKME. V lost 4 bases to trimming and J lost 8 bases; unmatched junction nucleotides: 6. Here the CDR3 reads CASSRLGGQGTLYF. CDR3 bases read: TGTGCCAGCTCCCGACTGGGGGGGCAAGGCACCTTGTAC.

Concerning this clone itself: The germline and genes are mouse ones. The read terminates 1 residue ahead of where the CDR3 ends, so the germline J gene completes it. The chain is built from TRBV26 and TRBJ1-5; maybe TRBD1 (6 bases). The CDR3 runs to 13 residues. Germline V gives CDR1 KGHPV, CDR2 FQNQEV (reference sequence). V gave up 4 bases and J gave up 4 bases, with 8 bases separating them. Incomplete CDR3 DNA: TGTGCCAGCAGTCCGGGACAAAACCAGGCTCCGCTT. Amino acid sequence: CASSPGQNQAPL. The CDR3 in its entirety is CASSPGQNQAPLF.